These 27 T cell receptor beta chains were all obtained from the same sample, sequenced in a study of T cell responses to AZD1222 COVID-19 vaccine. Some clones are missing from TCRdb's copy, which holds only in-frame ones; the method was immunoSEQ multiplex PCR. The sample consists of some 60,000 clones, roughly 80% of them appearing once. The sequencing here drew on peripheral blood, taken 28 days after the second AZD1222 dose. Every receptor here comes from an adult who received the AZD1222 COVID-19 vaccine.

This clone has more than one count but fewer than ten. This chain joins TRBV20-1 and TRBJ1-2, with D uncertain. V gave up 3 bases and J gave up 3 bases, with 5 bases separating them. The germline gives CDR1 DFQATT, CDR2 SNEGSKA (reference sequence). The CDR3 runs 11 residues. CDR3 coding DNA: TGCAGTGCTAGTCTTGACTATGGCTACACCTTC. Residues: CSASLDYGYTF.

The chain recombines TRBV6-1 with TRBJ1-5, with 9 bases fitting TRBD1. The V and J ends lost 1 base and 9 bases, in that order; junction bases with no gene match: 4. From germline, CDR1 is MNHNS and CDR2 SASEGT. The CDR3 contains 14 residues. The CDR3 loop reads CASSEEGQGGPQHF. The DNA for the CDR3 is TGTGCCAGCAGTGAAGAGGGACAGGGCGGGCCCCAGCATTTT.

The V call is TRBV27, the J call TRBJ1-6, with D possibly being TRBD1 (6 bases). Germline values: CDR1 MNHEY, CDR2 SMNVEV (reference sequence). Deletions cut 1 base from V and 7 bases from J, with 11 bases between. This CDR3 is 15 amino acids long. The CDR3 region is CASSLWGAGNSPLHF. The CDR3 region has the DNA TGTGCCAGCAGTTTATGGGGGGCAGGGAATTCACCCCTCCACTTT.

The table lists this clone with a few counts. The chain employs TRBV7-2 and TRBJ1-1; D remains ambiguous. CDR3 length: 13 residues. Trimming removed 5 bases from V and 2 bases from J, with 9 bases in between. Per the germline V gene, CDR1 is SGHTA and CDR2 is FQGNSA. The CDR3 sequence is CASSPYSNTEAFF. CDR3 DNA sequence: TGTGCCAGCAGCCCATACAGTAACACTGAAGCTTTCTTT.

In nucleotides, the CDR3 is TGTGCCAGCAGCCCCTCGGACCGCAGCGAAGGCTACACCTTC. Encoded protein: CASSPSDRSEGYTF. This sequence joins TRBV7-9 and TRBJ1-2; D gene unclear. Germline V gene lookup returns CDR1 SEHNR and CDR2 FQNEAQ (reference sequence). V was cut by 5 bases and J by 8 bases, with 18 bases left in between. CDR3 length: 14 amino acids. The variable domain in full, completed from reference TRBV7-9 and TRBJ1-2, reads DTGVSQNPRHKITKRGQNVTFRCDPISEHNRLYWYRQTLGQGPEFLTYFQNEAQLEKSRLLSDRFSAERPKGSFSTLEIQRTEQGDSAMYLCASSPSDRSEGYTFGSGTRLTVV.

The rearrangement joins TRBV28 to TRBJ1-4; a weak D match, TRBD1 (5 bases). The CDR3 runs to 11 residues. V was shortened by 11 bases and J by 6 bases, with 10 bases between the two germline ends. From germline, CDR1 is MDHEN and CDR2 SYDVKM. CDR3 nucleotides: TGTGCCGCAGGGCCGCATGAAAAACTGTTTTTT. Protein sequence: CAAGPHEKLFF.

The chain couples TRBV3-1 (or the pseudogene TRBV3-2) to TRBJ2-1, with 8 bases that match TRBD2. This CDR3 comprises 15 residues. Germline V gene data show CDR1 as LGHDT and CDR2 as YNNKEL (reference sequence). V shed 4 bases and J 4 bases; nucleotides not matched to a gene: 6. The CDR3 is CASSLSGGGYNEQFF. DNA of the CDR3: TGTGCCAGCAGCCTGTCGGGCGGGGGGTACAATGAGCAGTTCTTC.

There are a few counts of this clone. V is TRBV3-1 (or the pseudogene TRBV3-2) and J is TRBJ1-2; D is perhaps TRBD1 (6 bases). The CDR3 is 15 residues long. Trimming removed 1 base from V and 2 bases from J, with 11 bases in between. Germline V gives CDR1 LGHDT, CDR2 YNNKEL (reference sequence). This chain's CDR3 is CASSQGGAFNYGYTF. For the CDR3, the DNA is TGTGCCAGCAGCCAAGGGGGGGCCTTCAACTATGGCTACACCTTC.

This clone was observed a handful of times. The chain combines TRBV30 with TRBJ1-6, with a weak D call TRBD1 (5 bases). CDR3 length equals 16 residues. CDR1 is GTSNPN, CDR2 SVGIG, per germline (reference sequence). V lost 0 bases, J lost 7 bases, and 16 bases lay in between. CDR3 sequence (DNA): TGTGCCTGGAGTGTTTTATCATATTGGGGGAATTCACCCCTCCACTTT. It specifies CAWSVLSYWGNSPLHF.

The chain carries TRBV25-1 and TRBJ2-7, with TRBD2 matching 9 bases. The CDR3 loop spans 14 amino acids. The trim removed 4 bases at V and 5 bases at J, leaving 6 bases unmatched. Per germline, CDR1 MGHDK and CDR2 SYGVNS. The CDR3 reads CASSAGLAFNEQYF. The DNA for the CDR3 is TGTGCCAGCAGTGCGGGACTAGCTTTCAACGAGCAGTACTTC.

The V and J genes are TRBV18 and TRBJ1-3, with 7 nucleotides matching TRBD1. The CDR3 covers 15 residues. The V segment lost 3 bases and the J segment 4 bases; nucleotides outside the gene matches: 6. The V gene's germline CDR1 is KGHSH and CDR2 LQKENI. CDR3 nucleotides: TGTGCCAGCTCACCTGGTGAGACAGGGGGAAACACCATATATTTT. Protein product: CASSPGETGGNTIYF.

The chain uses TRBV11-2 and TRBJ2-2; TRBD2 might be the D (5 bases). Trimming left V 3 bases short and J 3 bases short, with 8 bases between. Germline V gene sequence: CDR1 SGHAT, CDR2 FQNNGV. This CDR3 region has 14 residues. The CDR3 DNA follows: TGTGCCAGCAGCTTCCAGGAGGACACCGGGGAGCTGTTTTTT. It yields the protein CASSFQEDTGELFF.

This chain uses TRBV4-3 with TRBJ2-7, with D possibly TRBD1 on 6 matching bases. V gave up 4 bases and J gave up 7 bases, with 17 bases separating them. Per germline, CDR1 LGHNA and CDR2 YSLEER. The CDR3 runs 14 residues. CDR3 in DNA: TGCGCCAGCAGCCCCGAACCAGGGGACCGGGAGCAGTACTTC. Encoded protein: CASSPEPGDREQYF.

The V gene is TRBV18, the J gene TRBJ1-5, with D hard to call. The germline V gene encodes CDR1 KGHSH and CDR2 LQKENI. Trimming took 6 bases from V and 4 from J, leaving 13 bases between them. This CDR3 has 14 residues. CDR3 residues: CASSPEVRNQPQHF. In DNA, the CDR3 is TGTGCCAGCTCCCCGGAGGTCAGAAATCAGCCCCAGCATTTT.

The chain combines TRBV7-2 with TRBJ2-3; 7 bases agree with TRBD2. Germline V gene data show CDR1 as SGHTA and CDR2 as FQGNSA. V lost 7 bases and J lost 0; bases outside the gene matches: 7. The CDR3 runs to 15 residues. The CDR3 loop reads CASTLGGGSTDTQYF. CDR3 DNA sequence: TGTGCCAGCACCCTGGGGGGGGGAAGCACAGATACGCAGTATTTT. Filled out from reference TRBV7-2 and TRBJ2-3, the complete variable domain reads GAGVSQSPSNKVTEKGKDVELRCDPISGHTALYWYRQSLGQGLEFLIYFQGNSAPDKSGLPSDRFSAERTGGSVSTLTIQRTQQEDSAVYLCASTLGGGSTDTQYFGPGTRLTVL.

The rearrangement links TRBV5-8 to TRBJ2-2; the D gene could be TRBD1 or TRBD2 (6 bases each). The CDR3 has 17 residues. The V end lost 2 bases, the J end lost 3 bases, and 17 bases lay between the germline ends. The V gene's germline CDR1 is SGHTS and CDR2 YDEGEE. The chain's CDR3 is CASSFGSGGSYTGELFF. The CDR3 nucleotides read TGTGCCAGCAGCTTCGGGTCCGGGGGCAGCTACACCGGGGAGCTGTTTTTT.

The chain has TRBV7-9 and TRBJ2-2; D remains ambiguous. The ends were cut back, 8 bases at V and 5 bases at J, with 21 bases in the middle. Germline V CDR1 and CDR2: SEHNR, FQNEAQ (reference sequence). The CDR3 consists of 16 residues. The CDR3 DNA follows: TGTGCCAGCTCCGCCGGCGCAGCTTTACTTACCGGGGAGCTGTTTTTT. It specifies CASSAGAALLTGELFF.

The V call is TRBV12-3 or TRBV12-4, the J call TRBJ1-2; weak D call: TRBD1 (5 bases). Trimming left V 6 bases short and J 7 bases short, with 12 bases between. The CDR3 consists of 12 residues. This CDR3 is CASSPGHFGYTF. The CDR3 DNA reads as TGTGCCAGCAGCCCCGGACATTTTGGCTACACCTTC.

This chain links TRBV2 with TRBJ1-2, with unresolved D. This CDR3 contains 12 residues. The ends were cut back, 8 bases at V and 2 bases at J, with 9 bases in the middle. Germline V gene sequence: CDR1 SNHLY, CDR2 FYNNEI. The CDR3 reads CASDIINYGYTF. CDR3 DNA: TGTGCCAGCGACATAATCAACTATGGCTACACCTTC.

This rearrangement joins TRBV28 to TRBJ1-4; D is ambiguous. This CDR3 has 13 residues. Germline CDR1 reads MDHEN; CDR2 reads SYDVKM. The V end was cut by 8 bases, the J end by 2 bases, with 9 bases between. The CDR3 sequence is CASEDPTNEKLFF. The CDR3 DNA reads TGTGCCAGCGAGGATCCTACTAATGAAAAACTGTTTTTT.

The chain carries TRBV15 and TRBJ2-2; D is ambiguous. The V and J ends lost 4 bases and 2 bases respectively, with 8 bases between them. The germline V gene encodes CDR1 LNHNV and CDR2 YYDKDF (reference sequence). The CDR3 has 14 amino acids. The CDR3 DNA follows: TGTGCCACCAGCAAGGAAGTTAACACCGGGGAGCTGTTTTTT. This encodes CATSKEVNTGELFF.

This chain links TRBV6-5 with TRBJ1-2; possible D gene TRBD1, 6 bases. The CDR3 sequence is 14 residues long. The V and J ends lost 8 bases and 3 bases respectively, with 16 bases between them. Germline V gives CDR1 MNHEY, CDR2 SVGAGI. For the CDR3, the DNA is TGTGCCAGCTCTAGGGGGTTGGAGGACTATGGCTACACCTTC. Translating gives CASSRGLEDYGYTF.

CDR3 residues: CASSLIQGGEKLFF. In DNA form, the CDR3 reads TGTGCCAGCAGTTTGATTCAGGGAGGGGAAAAACTGTTTTTT. The gene calls are TRBV28 and TRBJ1-4, with D perhaps matching TRBD1 (5 bases). This CDR3 is built from 14 residues. CDR1 is MDHEN and CDR2 is SYDVKM in the germline V gene. Trimming shortened V by 3 bases and J by 8 bases, and 13 bases separated the two germline ends.

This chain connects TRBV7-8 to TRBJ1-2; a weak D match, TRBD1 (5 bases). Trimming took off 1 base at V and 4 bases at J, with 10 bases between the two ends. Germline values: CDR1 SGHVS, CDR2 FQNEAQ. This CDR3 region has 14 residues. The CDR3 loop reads CASSLGGASYGYTF. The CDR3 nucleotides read TGTGCCAGCAGCTTAGGGGGCGCCTCCTATGGCTACACCTTC.

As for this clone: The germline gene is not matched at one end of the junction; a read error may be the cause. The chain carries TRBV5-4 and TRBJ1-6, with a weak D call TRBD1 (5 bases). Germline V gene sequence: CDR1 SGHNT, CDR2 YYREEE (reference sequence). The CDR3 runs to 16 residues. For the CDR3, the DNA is TGTGCCAGCAGTTTGGGGCCAGGTACTAATACTTCACCCCTCCACTTT. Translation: CASSLGPGTNTSPLHF.

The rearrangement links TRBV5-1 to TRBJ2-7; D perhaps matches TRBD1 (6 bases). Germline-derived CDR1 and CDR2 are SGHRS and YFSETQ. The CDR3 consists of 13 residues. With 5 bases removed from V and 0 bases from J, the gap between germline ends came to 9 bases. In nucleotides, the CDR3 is TGCGCCAGCAGTTCAGGGGCCTCCTACGAGCAGTACTTC. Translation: CASSSGASYEQYF.

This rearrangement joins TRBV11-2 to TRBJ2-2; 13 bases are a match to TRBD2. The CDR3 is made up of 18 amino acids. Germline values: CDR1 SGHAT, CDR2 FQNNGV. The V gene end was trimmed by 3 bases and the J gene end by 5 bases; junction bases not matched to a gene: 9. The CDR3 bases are TGTGCCAGCAGCTTTCGACTAGCGGGGGGAGTTGGGACCGGGGAGCTGTTTTTT. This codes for CASSFRLAGGVGTGELFF.